The clone carrying this T cell receptor (beta chain) was detected only a few times. The record originates from a study of molecular identifiers for immune sequencing clone quantification. Both previously described methods and listed TCR primers were employed to make bulk TCR libraries. MiXCR, run by TCRdb on the PCR reads, gives a single entry per CDR3 protein. The table records 13,000 or so distinct CDR3 sequences, 15% to 20% of them present only once. With 3 bases clipped from V and 7 bases from J, the junction kept 5 bases outside the gene matches. The CDR3 has 15 amino acids. Germline CDR1 reads SGHTA; CDR2 reads FQGTGA.

The rearrangement uses TRBV7-3 and TRBJ2-1, with TRBD2 matching 11 bases. This sequence was found in a human donor in good health. Some libraries in this study had Jurkat cell RNA spiked in. The sequenced sample was naive CD8+ T cells from blood, with Jurkat cell RNA spiked in. Described subset: FACS-sorted CD8+CD4-CCR7+CD45RA+ naive T cells. The DNA of the CDR3 is TGTGCCAGCAGCTTCTTAGCGGGAGGGGGGAATGAGCAGTTCTTC. Translated, it gives CASSFLAGGGNEQFF.